This entry lists 28 T cell receptor beta chains sequenced from one sample in a study of T-cell memory formation after mild COVID-19. In TCRdb, the 5' RACE reads were re-called with MiXCR into one record per CDR3 protein. The sample includes around 320,000 distinct CDR3 sequences, roughly 21% of them seen just once. The sample comprised PBMCs or a T cell subset sorted from them (not recorded which). The source of these receptors is a man between 18 and 35 years old who had mild COVID-19 (a few samples of this study predate the infection). Cell type and time point are not known.

This clonotype was picked up a small number of times. CDR3 amino acids: CASSFGTGADTQYF. CDR3 coding DNA: TGCGCCAGCAGCTTCGGGACAGGGGCAGATACGCAGTATTTT. The chain carries TRBV5-1 and TRBJ2-3, with TRBD1 matching over 10 bases. The CDR3 is made up of 14 amino acids. Germline values: CDR1 SGHRS, CDR2 YFSETQ. V gave up 2 bases and J gave up 4 bases; unmatched junction bases: 1.

The rearrangement uses TRBV12-3 or TRBV12-4 and TRBJ2-3, with TRBD1 matching over 9 bases. The CDR3 runs to 16 residues. The trim removed 3 bases at V and 3 bases at J, leaving 7 bases unmatched. The CDR3 spells CASSFPLGQGTDTQYF. Written as DNA, the CDR3 is TGTGCCAGCAGTTTCCCCCTAGGACAGGGGACAGATACGCAGTATTTT.

The chain is built from TRBV5-5 and TRBJ2-7; D gene ambiguous. Trimming removed 2 bases from V and 5 bases from J, with 8 bases in between. Germline lookup yields CDR1 SGHKS and CDR2 YYEKEE (reference sequence). This CDR3 is 12 amino acids long. The CDR3 nucleotides are TGTGCCAGCAGCTTCGCCGGCCACGAGCAGTACTTC. It is translated as CASSFAGHEQYF.

Here the CDR3 DNA reads TGTGCCAGCACCGGGACTAGCGGGGGCCGGTACCAAGAGACCCAGTACTTC. Its protein is CASTGTSGGRYQETQYF. The V call is TRBV6-2 or TRBV6-3, the J call TRBJ2-7; 14 bases fit TRBD2. Matching the DNA end better, TRBJ2-5 makes the J call doubtful. This CDR3 region has 17 residues. Per the germline V gene, CDR1 is MNHEY and CDR2 is SVGEGT.

This clonotype was detected only a few times. The V call is TRBV20-1, the J call TRBJ1-2, with unresolved D. V was trimmed by 6 bases and J by 0 bases, leaving 8 bases between them. Per germline, CDR1 DFQATT and CDR2 SNEGSKA (reference sequence). The CDR3 has 12 amino acids. The CDR3: CSATQSNYGYTF. The CDR3 DNA sequence: TGCAGTGCGACCCAGTCTAACTATGGCTACACCTTC.

This clonotype was observed a handful of times. The genes are TRBV4-3 and TRBJ2-1; 16 bases line up with TRBD2. Germline-derived CDR1 and CDR2 are LGHNA and YSLEER. Losses at the gene ends were 0 bases for V and 4 bases for J; bases not matched to a gene: 9. The CDR3 sequence is 20 residues long. The CDR3 nucleotides are TGCGCCAGCAGCCAAGACCGCCCGGGACTAGCGGGGGGGGGATACAATGAGCAGTTCTTC. This sequence encodes CASSQDRPGLAGGGYNEQFF.

The chain is built from TRBV6-2 or TRBV6-3 and TRBJ1-1; no clear D. The CDR3 has 13 residues. Trimming left V 6 bases short and J 3 bases short, with 11 bases between. Germline V CDR1 and CDR2: MNHEY, SVGEGT. The CDR3 DNA reads TGTGCCAGCAGACGGACGGATTACACTGAAGCTTTCTTT. This gives the protein CASRRTDYTEAFF.

This chain joins TRBV4-1 and TRBJ1-5; TRBD1 agrees at 9 bases. This CDR3 is 15 amino acids long. Germline CDR1 reads MGHRA; CDR2 reads YSYEKL. The ends lost 0 bases at V and 4 bases at J; junction bases unmatched: 1. CDR3 protein: CASSQEGTGNQPQHF. The CDR3 region has the DNA TGCGCCAGCAGCCAAGAAGGGACAGGGAATCAGCCCCAGCATTTT.

V and J are TRBV6-6 and TRBJ2-7; D unresolved. The V gene's germline CDR1 is MNHNY and CDR2 SVGAGI (reference sequence). The CDR3 totals 13 residues. V dropped 6 bases and J dropped 0 bases, with 9 bases sitting between them. CDR3 sequence reads: CASRRRSSYEQYV. The DNA of the CDR3 is TGTGCCAGCAGGCGTAGGAGCTCCTACGAGCAGTACGTC.

This clonotype was counted between two and nine times. The CDR3 protein is CASSESPGGAFTYGYTF. CDR3 DNA: TGTGCCAGCAGCGAAAGCCCAGGGGGCGCATTTACCTATGGCTACACCTTC. The chain is built from TRBV9 and TRBJ1-2; 8 bases map to TRBD1. CDR1 SGDLS and CDR2 YYNGEE come from the germline V gene. Germline trimming cut 3 bases from V and 4 bases from J; bases unmatched to any gene: 14. The CDR3 is made up of 17 amino acids.

In this sample, this clonotype turned up a few times. The chain combines TRBV5-1 with TRBJ1-5; the D gene is possibly TRBD1 (5 bases). V lost 0 bases and J 7 bases, leaving 14 bases between the germline ends. The CDR3 spans 15 residues. CDR1 is SGHRS and CDR2 is YFSETQ in the germline V gene. The CDR3: CASSLAGTFGQPQHF. The CDR3, as DNA: TGCGCCAGCAGCTTGGCCGGGACCTTCGGACAGCCCCAGCATTTT.

This chain connects TRBV13 to TRBJ2-7, with D possibly matching TRBD2 (6 bases). The CDR3 is 13 amino acids. The germline V and J ends were trimmed by 0 bases and 6 bases, with 9 bases remaining between them. Germline V gives CDR1 PRHDT, CDR2 FYEKMQ (reference sequence). Here the CDR3 DNA reads TGTGCCAGCAGCTTAGGGCGGGACGGCGAGCAGTACTTC. It encodes CASSLGRDGEQYF. Variable domain in full (rest from reference TRBV13 and TRBJ2-7): AAGVIQSPRHLIKEKRETATLKCYPIPRHDTVYWYQQGPGQDPQFLISFYEKMQSDKGSIPDRFSAQQFSDYHSELNMSSLELGDSALYFCASSLGRDGEQYFGPGTRLTVT.

This clonotype was observed a handful of times. This chain links TRBV12-3 or TRBV12-4 with TRBJ2-4; tentative D call: TRBD2 (6 bases). The CDR3 totals 11 residues. V shed 4 bases and J shed 8 bases, with 6 bases lying between them. The CDR3 region has the DNA TGTGCCAGCAGTTGGGGGGACATTCAGTACTTC. It codes for CASSWGDIQYF.

The rearrangement links TRBV5-4 to TRBJ2-4; D is perhaps TRBD1 or TRBD2 (5 bases each). The CDR3 runs 14 residues. Trimming took 4 bases from V and 7 from J, leaving 15 bases between them. The germline gives CDR1 SGHNT, CDR2 YYREEE (reference sequence). CDR3 DNA: TGTGCCAGCAGCCCGGGACGGGAAGGTAACATTCAGTACTTC. This sequence encodes CASSPGREGNIQYF.

This rearrangement joins TRBV20-1 to TRBJ2-7; 7 nucleotides match TRBD1. The CDR3 length is 12 residues. Trimming removed 6 bases from V and 3 bases from J; junction bases left unmatched: 5. Germline CDR1 DFQATT, CDR2 SNEGSKA (reference sequence). CDR3 DNA sequence: TGCAGTGCAAGGACAGGTTACTACGAGCAGTACTTC. Its translation: CSARTGYYEQYF.

The V call is TRBV24-1, the J call TRBJ2-5; 8 bases align to TRBD1. V lost 4 bases and J lost 5; bases outside the gene matches: 8. This CDR3 is 15 amino acids long. Germline CDR1 KGHDR, CDR2 SFDVKD. The CDR3 DNA reads TGTGCCACCAGTGAAACAGGGGGGAGTGGGGAGACCCAGTACTTC. It translates to CATSETGGSGETQYF.

The chain is built from TRBV20-1 and TRBJ2-7, with D perhaps assigned TRBD1 or TRBD2 (5 bases each). CDR1 DFQATT and CDR2 SNEGSKA come from the germline V gene (reference sequence). The length of the CDR3 is 11 residues. V shed 6 bases and J shed 6 bases, with 12 bases lying between them. CDR3 amino acids: CSAARGLEQYF. The CDR3 nucleotides are TGCAGTGCGGCCCGGGGCCTCGAGCAGTACTTC.

V usage is TRBV29-1 and J usage is TRBJ2-5; 9 positions agree with TRBD1. The V segment lost 6 bases and the J segment 5 bases; nucleotides outside the gene matches: 7. This CDR3 comprises 13 residues. Germline V gives CDR1 SQVTM, CDR2 ANQGSEA. CDR3: CSVGQGRGETQYF. CDR3 DNA: TGCAGCGTGGGACAGGGACGAGGGGAGACCCAGTACTTC.

The chain combines TRBV4-1 with TRBJ1-6; weak D call: TRBD1 (5 bases). The CDR3 sequence is 17 residues long. In germline, CDR1 is MGHRA, CDR2 YSYEKL. V gave up 0 bases and J gave up 7 bases, with 16 bases separating them. This chain's CDR3 is CASSQDRRGSGNSPLHF. DNA of the CDR3: TGCGCCAGCAGCCAAGATAGGAGGGGTTCGGGGAATTCACCCCTCCACTTT.

This clonotype has more than one count but fewer than ten. The chain couples TRBV27 to TRBJ2-5, with unresolved D. Germline V gene lookup returns CDR1 MNHEY and CDR2 SMNVEV (reference sequence). Trimming pared 7 bases from V and 2 bases from J, leaving 14 bases between. The CDR3 totals 14 residues. Written as DNA, the CDR3 is TGTGCCAGCAAGTACTTCAGTCGGCAAGAGACCCAGTACTTC. Translated: CASKYFSRQETQYF.

The chain is built from TRBV2 and TRBJ1-1; no definite D call. The CDR3 totals 15 residues. Deletions cut 3 bases from V and 6 bases from J, with 17 bases between. The germline CDR1 and CDR2 sequences are SNHLY and FYNNEI. CDR3 amino acids: CASSDDPVRAAEAFF. The CDR3 DNA reads as TGTGCCAGCAGTGACGATCCCGTAAGGGCAGCTGAAGCTTTCTTT.

The chain is built from TRBV7-2 and TRBJ2-7, with 7 nucleotides matching TRBD1. Germline assignment: CDR1 SGHTA and CDR2 FQGNSA. V was pared by 2 bases and J by 0 bases, with 4 bases of the junction left unmatched. This CDR3 has 15 amino acids. CDR3 region: CASSLRQGLSYEQYV. DNA of the CDR3: TGTGCCAGCAGCTTACGACAGGGCCTCTCCTACGAGCAGTACGTC.

This clonotype was observed at least ten times. The V gene is TRBV5-1, the J gene TRBJ2-3; no firm D call. Trimming pared 4 bases from V and 5 bases from J, leaving 5 bases between. Germline CDR1 reads SGHRS; CDR2 reads YFSETQ. This CDR3 region has 11 residues. CDR3 DNA sequence: TGCGCCAGCAGCCAGAAAGATACGCAGTATTTT. Its translation: CASSQKDTQYF.

This clonotype was counted only a few times. The rearrangement joins TRBV7-3 to TRBJ1-2; weak D call: TRBD1 (5 bases). Trimming took off 5 bases at V and 7 bases at J, with 23 bases between the two ends. Looked up from germline, CDR1 is SGHTA and CDR2 is FQGTGA. CDR3 length equals 16 residues. The CDR3 here is CASSPVGGKGVAGYTF. The DNA for the CDR3 is TGTGCCAGCAGCCCCGTCGGTGGTAAAGGGGTCGCTGGCTACACCTTC.

This clonotype came up a few times. V gene TRBV25-1 combines with J gene TRBJ1-4, with D possibly TRBD1 on 5 matching bases. Germline values: CDR1 MGHDK, CDR2 SYGVNS. V lost 2 bases, J lost 7 bases, and 14 bases lay in between. The CDR3 consists of 15 residues. The CDR3, as DNA: TGTGCCAGCAGTGAAAATCGGCAGGGCGGTGAAAAACTGTTTTTT. Translating it yields CASSENRQGGEKLFF.

In its sample, this clonotype was seen a few times. The chain uses TRBV3-1 and TRBJ2-2; D assignment may be TRBD1 or TRBD2 (6 bases each). Trimming left V 1 base short and J 5 bases short, with 17 bases between. Germline values: CDR1 LGHDT, CDR2 YNNKEL (reference sequence). CDR3 length equals 17 residues. The DNA for the CDR3 is TGTGCCAGCAGCCAAGTGTCATCGGGGGCGGTGACCGGGGAGCTGTTTTTT. It is translated as CASSQVSSGAVTGELFF.

The table lists this clonotype with a few counts. The chain employs TRBV7-2 and TRBJ1-5; 10 bases are shared with TRBD1. The V gene end was trimmed by 1 base and the J gene end by 7 bases; junction bases not matched to a gene: 4. CDR1 is SGHTA and CDR2 is FQGNSA in the germline V gene. The CDR3 length is 15 residues. CDR3 nucleotide sequence: TGTGCCAGCAGCTTAGGGGACAGGGGTACGCAGCCCCAGCATTTT. Protein product: CASSLGDRGTQPQHF.

The chain carries TRBV2 and TRBJ2-7; D might be TRBD1 (7 bases). Deletions cut 3 bases from V and 7 bases from J, with 13 bases between. This CDR3 is 13 amino acids long. CDR1 is SNHLY and CDR2 is FYNNEI in the germline V gene. In DNA, the CDR3 is TGTGCCAGCAGTGAGGAGGGGGCGGGTGAGCAGTACTTC. Protein sequence: CASSEEGAGEQYF.